Following are 2 T cell receptor beta chains from one sample sequenced in a study of CD8 T cells in ankylosing spondylitis. TCRdb processed the 5' RACE reads anew with MiXCR; each CDR3 protein has one entry. The sample has about 220,000 distinct CDR3 sequences, roughly 24% seen once. The sequenced sample consisted of blood, either unsorted or a sorted T cell fraction (not recorded which). The source of these receptors is a male donor with ankylosing spondylitis or in good health (not recorded which).

This chain links TRBV25-1 with TRBJ2-3; D remains ambiguous. The CDR3 sequence is 13 residues long. The V end was cut by 6 bases, the J end by 0 bases, with 7 bases between. Per germline, CDR1 MGHDK and CDR2 SYGVNS. The CDR3 DNA reads as TGTGCCAGCAGGCAGTTTAGCACAGATACGCAGTATTTT. Its protein product is CASRQFSTDTQYF.

This clonotype appeared a few times. The CDR3 spells CSDTGTGRYNEQFF. The CDR3 nucleotides are TGCAGCGACACCGGGACAGGGCGCTACAATGAGCAGTTCTTC. The gene calls are TRBV29-1 and TRBJ2-1; TRBD1 aligns across 9 bases. J was trimmed by 3 bases and V by 7 bases; bases with no gene match: 7. Germline V gene lookup returns CDR1 SQVTM and CDR2 ANQGSEA. The CDR3 runs 14 residues.